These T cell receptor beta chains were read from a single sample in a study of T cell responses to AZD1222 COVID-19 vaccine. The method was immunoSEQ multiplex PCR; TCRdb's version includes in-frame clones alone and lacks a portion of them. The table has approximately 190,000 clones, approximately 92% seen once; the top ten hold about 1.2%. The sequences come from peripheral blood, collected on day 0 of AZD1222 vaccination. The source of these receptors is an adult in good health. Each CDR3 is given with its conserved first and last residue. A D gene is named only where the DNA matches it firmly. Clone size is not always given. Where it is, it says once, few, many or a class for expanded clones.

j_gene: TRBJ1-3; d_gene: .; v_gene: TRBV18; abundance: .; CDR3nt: TGTGCCAGCTCACCGCGACACGGATTCGTCGGTGGAAACACCATATATTTT; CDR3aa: CASSPRHGFVGGNTIYF
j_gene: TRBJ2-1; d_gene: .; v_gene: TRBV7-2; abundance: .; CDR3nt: TGTGCCAGCAGCCTGGGGGTTGCTGAGCAGTTCTTC; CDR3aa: CASSLGVAEQFF
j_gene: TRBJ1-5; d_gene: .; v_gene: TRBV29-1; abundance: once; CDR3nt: TGCAGCGTTGAACAACTCCCGACAGCGAACCCCACTTATAGCAATCAGCCCCAGCATTTT; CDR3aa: CSVEQLPTANPTYSNQPQHF
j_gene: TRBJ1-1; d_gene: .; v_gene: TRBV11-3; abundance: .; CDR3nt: TGTGCCAGCAGCTTAATGGGGGGCACTGAAGCTTTCTTT; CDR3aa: CASSLMGGTEAFF
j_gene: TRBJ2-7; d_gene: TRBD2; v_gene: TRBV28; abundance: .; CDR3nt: TGTGCCAGCAGTTCGACTATAGCGGGGGGCTCCTACGAGCAGTACTTC; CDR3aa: CASSSTIAGGSYEQYF
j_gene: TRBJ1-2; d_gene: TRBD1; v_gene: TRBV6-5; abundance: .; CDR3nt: TGTGCCAGCAGCCCCCGGGACAGGGTTGGGTATGGCTACACCTTC; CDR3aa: CASSPRDRVGYGYTF
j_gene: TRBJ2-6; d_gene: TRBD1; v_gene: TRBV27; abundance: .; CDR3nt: TGTGCCAGCCGGAGGACAGGGTTTGGAGGGGCCAACGTCCTGACTTTC; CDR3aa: CASRRTGFGGANVLTF
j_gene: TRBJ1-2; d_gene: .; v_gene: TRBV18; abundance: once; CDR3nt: TGTGCCAGCTCACCACCTTCCTATAAGGGCTACACCTTC; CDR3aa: CASSPPSYKGYTF
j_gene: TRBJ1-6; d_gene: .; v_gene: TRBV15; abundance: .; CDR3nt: TGTGCCACCAGACCCTCCACAGGGAGGGACGTTGGTTCACCCCTCCACTTT; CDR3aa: CATRPSTGRDVGSPLHF
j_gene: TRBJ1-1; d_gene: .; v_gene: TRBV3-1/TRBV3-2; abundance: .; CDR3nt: TGTGCCAGCAGTCGAGGAATCTCAGGGTCGAACACTGAAGCTTTCTTT; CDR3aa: CASSRGISGSNTEAFF
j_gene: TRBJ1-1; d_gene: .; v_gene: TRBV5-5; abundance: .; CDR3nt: TGTGCCAGCAGCTTGGGACAGGCGAACACTGAAGCTTTCTTT; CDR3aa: CASSLGQANTEAFF
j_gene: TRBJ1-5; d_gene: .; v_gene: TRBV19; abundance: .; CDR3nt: TGTGCCAGTACCCGCAGGTTGCCCTATAGCAATCAGCCCCAGCATTTT; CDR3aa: CASTRRLPYSNQPQHF
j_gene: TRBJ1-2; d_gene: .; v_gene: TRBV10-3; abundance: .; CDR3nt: TGTGCCATCAGTGAGATAGGGGGGACGAACTATGGCTACACCTTC; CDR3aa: CAISEIGGTNYGYTF
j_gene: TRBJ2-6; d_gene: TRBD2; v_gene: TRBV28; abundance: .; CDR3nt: TGTGCCAGCCTTAGCGGGGGGCACTCTGGGGCCAACGTCCTGACTTTC; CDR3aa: CASLSGGHSGANVLTF
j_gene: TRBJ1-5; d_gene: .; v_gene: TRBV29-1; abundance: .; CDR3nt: TGCAGCGTTGGGGACCTCAATCAGCCCCAGCATTTT; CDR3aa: CSVGDLNQPQHF
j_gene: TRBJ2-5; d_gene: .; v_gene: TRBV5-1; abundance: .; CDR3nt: TGCGCCAGCAGCCAGAGCAGGGTGGGAGAGACCCAGTACTTC; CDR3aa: CASSQSRVGETQYF
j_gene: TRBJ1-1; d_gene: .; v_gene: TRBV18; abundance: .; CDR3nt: TGTGCCAGCTCGCCGAACGAGGGGTTTCCGAACACTGAAGCTTTCTTT; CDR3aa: CASSPNEGFPNTEAFF
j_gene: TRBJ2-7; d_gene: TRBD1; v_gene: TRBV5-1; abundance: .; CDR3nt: TGCGCCAGCAGCTGGGCCATGGGTACAGGGGGCTACGAGCAGTACTTC; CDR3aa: CASSWAMGTGGYEQYF
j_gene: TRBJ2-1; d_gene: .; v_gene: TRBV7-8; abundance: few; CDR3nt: TGTGCCAGCAGCCCCAGCGGCAGCTCCTACAATGAGCAGTTCTTC; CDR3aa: CASSPSGSSYNEQFF
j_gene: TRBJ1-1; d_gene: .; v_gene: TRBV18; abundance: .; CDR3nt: TGTGCCAGCTCACTTTTGACTTGGCCTGAAGCTTTCTTT; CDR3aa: CASSLLTWPEAFF
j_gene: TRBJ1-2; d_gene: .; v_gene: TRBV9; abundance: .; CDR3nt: TGTGCCAGCAGCGCAGAGGACAGCTGGGCCTATGGCTACACCTTC; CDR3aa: CASSAEDSWAYGYTF
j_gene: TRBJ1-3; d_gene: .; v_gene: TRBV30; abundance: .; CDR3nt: TGTGCCTGGAGGAGCCCGGGTGGGAGCAGCTCTGGAAACACCATATATTTT; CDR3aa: CAWRSPGGSSSGNTIYF
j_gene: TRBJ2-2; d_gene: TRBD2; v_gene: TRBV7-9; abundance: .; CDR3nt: TGTGCCAGCAACCAGCAGGGAGGGCCCGGGGAGCTGTTTTTT; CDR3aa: CASNQQGGPGELFF
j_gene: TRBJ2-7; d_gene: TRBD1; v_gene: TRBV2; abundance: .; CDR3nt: TGTGCCAGCAGCCCAGGAGGACAGGGGTGGCGCTACGAGCAGTACTTC; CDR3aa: CASSPGGQGWRYEQYF
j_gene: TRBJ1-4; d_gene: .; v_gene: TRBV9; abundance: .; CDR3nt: TGTGCCAGCAGCGTAGACCCGGGGACGGAAAAACTGTTTTTT; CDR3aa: CASSVDPGTEKLFF
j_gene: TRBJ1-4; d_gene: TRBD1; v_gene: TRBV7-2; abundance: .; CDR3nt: TGTGCCAGCAGCACCCCGGACAGGGGACGCGAAAAACTGTTTTTT; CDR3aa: CASSTPDRGREKLFF
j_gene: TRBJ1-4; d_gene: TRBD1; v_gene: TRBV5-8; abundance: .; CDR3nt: TGTGCCAGCAGCTTGGGTGGGACAGCGATCGACTTT; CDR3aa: CASSLGGTAIDF
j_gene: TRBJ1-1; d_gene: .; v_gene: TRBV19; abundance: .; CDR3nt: TGTGCCAGTAGTTTTAGAGATCAGACCTACACTGAAGCTTTCTTT; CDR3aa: CASSFRDQTYTEAFF
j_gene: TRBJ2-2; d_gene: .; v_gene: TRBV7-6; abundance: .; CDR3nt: TGTGCCAGCAGCTTGGCCCAATCCGGGGAGCTGTTTTTT; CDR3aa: CASSLAQSGELFF
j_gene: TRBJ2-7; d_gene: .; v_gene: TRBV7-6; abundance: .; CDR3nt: TGTGCCAGCAGCGAGGGACACTGGAGCTCCTACGAGCAGTACTTC; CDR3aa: CASSEGHWSSYEQYF
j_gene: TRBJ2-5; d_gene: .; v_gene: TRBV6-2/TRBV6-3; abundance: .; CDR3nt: TGTGCCAGCAGTTACGGCCTAGATCGAGAGACCCAGTACTTC; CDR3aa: CASSYGLDRETQYF
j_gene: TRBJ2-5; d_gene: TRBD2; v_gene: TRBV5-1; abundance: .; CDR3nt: TGCGCCAGCAGCTTGGGACTAGCGGGGGTGGAGACCCAGTACTTC; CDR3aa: CASSLGLAGVETQYF
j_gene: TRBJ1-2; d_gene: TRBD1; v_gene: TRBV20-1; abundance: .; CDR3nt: TGCAGTGCCAGTGGACAGGCGTATGGCTACACCTTC; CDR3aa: CSASGQAYGYTF